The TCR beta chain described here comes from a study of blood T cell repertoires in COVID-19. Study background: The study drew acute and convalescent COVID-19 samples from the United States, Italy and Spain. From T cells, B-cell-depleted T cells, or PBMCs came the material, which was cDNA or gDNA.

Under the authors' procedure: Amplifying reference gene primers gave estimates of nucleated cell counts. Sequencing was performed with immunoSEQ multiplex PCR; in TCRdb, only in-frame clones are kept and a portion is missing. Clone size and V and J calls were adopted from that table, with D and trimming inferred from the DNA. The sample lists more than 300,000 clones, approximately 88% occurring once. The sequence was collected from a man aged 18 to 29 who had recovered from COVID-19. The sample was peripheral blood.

The CDR3 DNA follows: TGTGCCACCTCCGGGACTAGCGGCTACGAGCAGTACTTC. Protein sequence: CATSGTSGYEQYF. The V call is TRBV28, the J call TRBJ2-7; 11 positions agree with TRBD2. In germline, CDR1 is MDHEN, CDR2 SYDVKM. The CDR3 contains 13 residues. Unmatched junction bases numbered 5, after V lost 10 bases and J lost 3 bases.